This T cell receptor (beta chain) was captured in a study of OX40 agonist ivuxolimab in advanced cancers. Study context: Clinicians treated patients with ivuxolimab, an agonistic anti-OX40 (CD134) antibody. Regarding the study as a whole: Averaged across samples, CD8+ T cells carried more expanded clones than CD4+ did. By week 6 at 0.1 to 3.0 mg/kg, blood CD4+ and CD8+ T cells had expanded clonally. Compared with others, partial responders at 0.1-3.0 mg/kg displayed clonal expansion among the lowest.

Comments on this clone: The antigen remains undetermined.

Sequenced by immunoSEQ multiplex PCR; TCRdb stores in-frame clones only, minus some. Seen here are 50,000 to 65,000 clones, around nine tenths observed once, and the top ten hold about 1%. The CDR3 sequence is 11 residues long. V lost 2 bases and J 4 bases, leaving 2 bases between the germline ends. The V gene's germline CDR1 is WSHSY and CDR2 SAAADI. The TCR originated in an adult with an advanced solid tumor such as melanoma, head and neck, liver or kidney cancer. Specimen: CD4+ or CD8+ T cells sorted from blood, collected in a trial of the OX40 agonist ivuxolimab. The chain is built from TRBV10-2 and TRBJ2-5; D is unresolved. In DNA form, the CDR3 reads TGCGCCAGCAGTGAGAGAGAGACCCAGTACTTC. It is translated as CASSERETQYF.